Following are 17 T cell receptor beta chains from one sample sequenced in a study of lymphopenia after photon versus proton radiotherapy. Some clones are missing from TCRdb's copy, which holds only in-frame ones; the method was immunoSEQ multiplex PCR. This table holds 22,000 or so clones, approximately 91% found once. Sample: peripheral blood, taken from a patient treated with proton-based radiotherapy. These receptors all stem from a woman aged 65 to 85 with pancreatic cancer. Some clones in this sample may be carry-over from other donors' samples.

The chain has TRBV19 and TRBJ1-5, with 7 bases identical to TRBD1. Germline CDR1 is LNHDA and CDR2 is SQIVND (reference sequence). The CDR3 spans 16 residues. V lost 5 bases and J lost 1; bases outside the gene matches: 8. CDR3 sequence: CASSDPGGWSNQPQHF. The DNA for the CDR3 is TGTGCCAGTAGTGATCCAGGGGGATGGAGCAATCAGCCCCAGCATTTT.

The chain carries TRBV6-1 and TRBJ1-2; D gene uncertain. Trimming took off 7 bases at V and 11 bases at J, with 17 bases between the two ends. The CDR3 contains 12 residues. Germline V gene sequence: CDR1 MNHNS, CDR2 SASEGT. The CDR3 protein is CASTPFIDLYTF. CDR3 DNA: TGTGCCAGCACCCCTTTTATCGATTTATACACCTTC.

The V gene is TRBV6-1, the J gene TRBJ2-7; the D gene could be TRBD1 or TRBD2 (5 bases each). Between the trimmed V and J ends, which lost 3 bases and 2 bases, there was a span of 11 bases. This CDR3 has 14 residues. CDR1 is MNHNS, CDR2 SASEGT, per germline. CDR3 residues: CASSDGRGPYEQYF. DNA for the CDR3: TGTGCCAGCAGTGATGGACGGGGCCCCTACGAGCAGTACTTC.

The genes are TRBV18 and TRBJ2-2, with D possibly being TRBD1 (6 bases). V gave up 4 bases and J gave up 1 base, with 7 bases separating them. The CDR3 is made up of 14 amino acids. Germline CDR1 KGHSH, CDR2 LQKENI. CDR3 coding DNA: TGTGCCAGCTCACGGGGACAGAACACCGGGGAGCTGTTTTTT. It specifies CASSRGQNTGELFF.

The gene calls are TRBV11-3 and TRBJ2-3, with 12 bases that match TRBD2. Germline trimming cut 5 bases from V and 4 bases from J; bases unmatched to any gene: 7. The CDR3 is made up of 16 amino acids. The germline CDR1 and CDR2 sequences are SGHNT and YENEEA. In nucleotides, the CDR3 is TGTGCCAGCAGCCCTCTAGCGGGAGGGCTGGCAGATACGCAGTATTTT. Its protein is CASSPLAGGLADTQYF.

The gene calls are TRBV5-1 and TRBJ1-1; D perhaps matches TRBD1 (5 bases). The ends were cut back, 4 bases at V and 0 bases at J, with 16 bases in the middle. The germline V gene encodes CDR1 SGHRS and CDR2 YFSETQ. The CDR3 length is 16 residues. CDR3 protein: CASSERTHSMNTEAFF. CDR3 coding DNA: TGCGCCAGCAGCGAAAGGACACATTCCATGAACACTGAAGCTTTCTTT.

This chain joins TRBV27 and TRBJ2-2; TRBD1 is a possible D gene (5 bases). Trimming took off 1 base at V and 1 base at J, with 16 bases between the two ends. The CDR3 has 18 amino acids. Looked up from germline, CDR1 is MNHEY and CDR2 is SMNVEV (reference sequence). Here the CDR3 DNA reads TGTGCCAGCAGTTTATGGGCAGGGCCCCTAGGGAACACCGGGGAGCTGTTTTTT. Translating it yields CASSLWAGPLGNTGELFF.

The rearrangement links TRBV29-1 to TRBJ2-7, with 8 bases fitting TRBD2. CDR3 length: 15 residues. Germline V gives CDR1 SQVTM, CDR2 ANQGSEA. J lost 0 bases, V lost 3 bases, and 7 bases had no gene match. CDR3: CSVDLSGTSSYEQYF. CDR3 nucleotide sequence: TGCAGCGTTGACTTGTCCGGGACTAGCTCCTACGAGCAGTACTTC.

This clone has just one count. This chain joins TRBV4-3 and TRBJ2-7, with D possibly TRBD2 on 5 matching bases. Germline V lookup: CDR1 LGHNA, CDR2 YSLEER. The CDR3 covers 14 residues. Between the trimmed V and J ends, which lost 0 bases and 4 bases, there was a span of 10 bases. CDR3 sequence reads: CASSQDWRGYEQYF. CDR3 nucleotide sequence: TGCGCCAGCAGCCAAGATTGGAGAGGGTACGAGCAGTACTTC.

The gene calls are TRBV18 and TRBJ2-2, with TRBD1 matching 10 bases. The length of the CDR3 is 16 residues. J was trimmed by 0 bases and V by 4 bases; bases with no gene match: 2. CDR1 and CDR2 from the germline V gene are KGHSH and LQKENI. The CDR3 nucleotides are TGTGCCAGCTCACGACAGGGGGCCGCGAACACCGGGGAGCTGTTTTTT. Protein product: CASSRQGAANTGELFF.

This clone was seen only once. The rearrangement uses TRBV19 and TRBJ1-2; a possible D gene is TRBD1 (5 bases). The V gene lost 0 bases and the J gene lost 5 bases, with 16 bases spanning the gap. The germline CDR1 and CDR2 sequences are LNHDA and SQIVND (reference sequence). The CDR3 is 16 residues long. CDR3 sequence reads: CASSIDLWTPTYGYTF. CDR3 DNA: TGTGCCAGTAGTATAGATCTATGGACACCTACTTATGGCTACACCTTC.

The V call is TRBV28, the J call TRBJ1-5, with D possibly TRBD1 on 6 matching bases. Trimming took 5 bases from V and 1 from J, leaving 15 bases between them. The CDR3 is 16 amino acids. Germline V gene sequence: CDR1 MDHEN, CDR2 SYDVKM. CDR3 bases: TGTGCCAGCAGTGCGACTCCCAGGGGAAGCAATCAGCCCCAGCATTTT. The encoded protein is CASSATPRGSNQPQHF.

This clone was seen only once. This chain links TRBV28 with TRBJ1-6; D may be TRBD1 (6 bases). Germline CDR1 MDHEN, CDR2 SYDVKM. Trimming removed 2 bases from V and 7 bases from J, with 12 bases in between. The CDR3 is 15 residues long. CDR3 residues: CASSLGGGGNSPLHF. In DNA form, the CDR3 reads TGTGCCAGCAGTTTAGGGGGGGGCGGGAATTCACCCCTCCACTTT.

CDR3 loop: CSAQYNEQFF. CDR3 nucleotide sequence: TGCAGTGCTCAGTACAATGAGCAGTTCTTC. V gene TRBV20-1 combines with J gene TRBJ2-1; D call uncertain. The CDR3 contains 10 residues. Per germline, CDR1 DFQATT and CDR2 SNEGSKA (reference sequence). V lost 5 bases to trimming and J lost 4 bases, with 3 bases between them.

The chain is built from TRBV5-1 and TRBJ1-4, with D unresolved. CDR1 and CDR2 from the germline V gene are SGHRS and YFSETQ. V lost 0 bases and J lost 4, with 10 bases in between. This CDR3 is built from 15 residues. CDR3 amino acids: CASSLVGGFNEKLFF. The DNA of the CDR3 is TGCGCCAGCAGCTTGGTCGGAGGGTTTAATGAAAAACTGTTTTTT.

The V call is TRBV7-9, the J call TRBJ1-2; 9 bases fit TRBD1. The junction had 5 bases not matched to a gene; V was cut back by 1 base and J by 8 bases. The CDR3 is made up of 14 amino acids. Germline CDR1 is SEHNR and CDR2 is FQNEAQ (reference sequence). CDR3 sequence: CASSLVQGAKGYTF. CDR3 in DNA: TGTGCCAGCAGCTTAGTACAGGGGGCTAAAGGCTACACCTTC. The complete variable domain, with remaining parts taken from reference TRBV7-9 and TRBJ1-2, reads DTGVSQNPRHKITKRGQNVTFRCDPISEHNRLYWYRQTLGQGPEFLTYFQNEAQLEKSRLLSDRFSAERPKGSFSTLEIQRTEQGDSAMYLCASSLVQGAKGYTFGSGTRLTVV.

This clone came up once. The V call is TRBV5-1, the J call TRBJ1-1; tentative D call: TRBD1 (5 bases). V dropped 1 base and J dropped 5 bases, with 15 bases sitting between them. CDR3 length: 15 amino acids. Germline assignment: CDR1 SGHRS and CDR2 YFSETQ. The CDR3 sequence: CASSLLLSGRTEAFF. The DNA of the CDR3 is TGCGCCAGCAGCTTGCTACTTTCAGGGCGAACTGAAGCTTTCTTT. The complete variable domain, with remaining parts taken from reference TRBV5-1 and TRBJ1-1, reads KAGVTQTPRYLIKTRGQQVTLSCSPISGHRSVSWYQQTPGQGLQFLFEYFSETQRNKGNFPGRFSGRQFSNSRSEMNVSTLELGDSALYLCASSLLLSGRTEAFFGQGTRLTVV.